This T cell receptor beta chain was profiled in a study of graft-versus-host responses after intestinal transplantation. The CDR3 has 16 residues. Germline lookup yields CDR1 MNHEY and CDR2 SMNVEV (reference sequence). With 4 bases removed from V and 0 bases from J, the gap between germline ends came to 10 bases. Turning to this clone: The antigen is not known.

Assay: immunoSEQ multiplex PCR; the TCRdb copy retains only in-frame clones and omits some. The table has around 97,000 clones, about nine tenths seen once. This chain links TRBV27 with TRBJ1-6; tentatively, D is TRBD1 (6 bases). The receptor comes from a human donor who was the organ donor for an intestinal transplant. This material consisted of unstimulated CD4+ T cells sorted from spleen or lymph node cells, taken before transplant. CDR3 sequence (DNA): TGTGCCAGCAGTTCGGACAGAAACTCCTATAATTCACCCCTCCACTTT. Translation gives CASSSDRNSYNSPLHF.